This T cell receptor (beta chain) emerged from a study of early T cells in non-severe SARS-CoV-2 infection. This clonotype was counted between two and nine times. Its antigen is still unknown. Individual cDNA molecules were tagged with unique molecular identifiers. TCRdb recomputed calls from the 5' RACE reads with MiXCR, one row per CDR3 protein. The data hold about 130,000 distinct CDR3 sequences, with 14% to 15% observed a single time. This CDR3 comprises 13 residues. V lost 6 bases to trimming and J lost 5 bases; unmatched junction nucleotides: 7. The germline gives CDR1 SQVTM, CDR2 ANQGSEA. Study results and limitations: VDJdb matching, biased toward anti-spike CD8 responses, missed private and CD4 specificities.

This receptor was taken from an adult who was a healthcare worker with PCR-confirmed SARS-CoV-2 infection or an uninfected control (not recorded which). The genes are TRBV29-1 and TRBJ2-5; 9 nucleotides line up with TRBD1. What was sequenced was whole blood. CDR3 sequence (DNA): TGCAGCGTGATACAGGGGGCGGTTGAGACCCAGTACTTC. It yields the protein CSVIQGAVETQYF.